The 9 T cell receptor beta chains listed next were all sequenced from one sample in a study of beta chain features in type 1 diabetes. The authors reverse transcribed all of the isolated RNA, so sequencing captured expressed TCRB transcripts. Data came from immunoSEQ multiplex PCR; TCRdb stores just in-frame clones and leaves some out. The sample includes around 400,000 clones, roughly 13% of them seen just once. The sequenced sample consisted of naive CD4+ T cells from blood. The receptors shown here come from a young man in good health.

This clone was picked up many times. This chain links TRBV29-1 with TRBJ2-4; tentatively, D is TRBD1 (6 bases). Trimming left V 4 bases short and J 2 bases short, with 12 bases between. CDR1 and CDR2 from the germline V gene are SQVTM and ANQGSEA. This CDR3 is 14 amino acids long. The CDR3 is CSVALGGTKNIQYF. For the CDR3, the DNA is TGCAGCGTTGCGTTAGGGGGAACCAAAAACATTCAGTACTTC.

The sample holds a few counts of this clone. This sequence joins TRBV2 and TRBJ2-1; TRBD2 matches at 8 bases. The J segment lost 5 bases and the V segment lost 7 bases, leaving 7 bases of the junction unmatched. Per germline, CDR1 SNHLY and CDR2 FYNNEI. This CDR3 contains 14 residues. The DNA of the CDR3 is TGTGCCAGCATACTCAGCGGGAGCAACAATGAGCAGTTCTTC. Its protein product is CASILSGSNNEQFF.

This clone was seen a few times. V usage is TRBV29-1 and J usage is TRBJ1-1; D ambiguous. Germline CDR1 is SQVTM and CDR2 is ANQGSEA. Trimming took off 4 bases at V and 0 bases at J, with 6 bases between the two ends. The CDR3 is 12 residues long. CDR3 bases: TGCAGCGTTGGCGGTTTGAACACTGAAGCTTTCTTT. This translates into CSVGGLNTEAFF.

The V call is TRBV7-2, the J call TRBJ1-1; possibly TRBD1 for D (5 bases). V lost 4 bases and J lost 3, with 15 bases in between. Germline V gene data show CDR1 as SGHTA and CDR2 as FQGNSA. This CDR3 has 15 amino acids. This CDR3 is CASSSFSLGDTEAFF. The CDR3 DNA reads TGTGCCAGCAGCTCGTTTTCTTTAGGGGACACTGAAGCTTTCTTT.

In its sample, this clone was seen a few times. The chain carries TRBV5-1 and TRBJ2-7; 9 bases agree with TRBD2. Germline-derived CDR1 and CDR2 are SGHRS and YFSETQ. There are 15 residues in the CDR3. With V trimmed by 2 bases and J by 0 bases, 3 bases remained unmatched. CDR3 sequence reads: CASSFSGRFSYEQYF. CDR3 bases: TGCGCCAGCAGCTTTAGCGGGAGATTCTCCTACGAGCAGTACTTC.

This chain joins TRBV9 and TRBJ1-2; unclear D gene. The CDR3 has 13 amino acids. The germline CDR1 and CDR2 sequences are SGDLS and YYNGEE. Deletions cut 0 bases from V and 5 bases from J, with 8 bases between. The CDR3 DNA is TGTGCCAGCAGCGTAGCAGAGGGTTATGGCTACACCTTC. This encodes CASSVAEGYGYTF.

This clone has more than one count but fewer than ten. The CDR3 region has the DNA TGTGCCAGCAGTTTAAGATCCATCAGAGGGCAGCATTTT. Translation gives CASSLRSIRGQHF. J is TRBJ1-5 and V is TRBV28; D unresolved. The CDR3 consists of 13 residues. V lost 2 bases, J lost 13 bases, and 15 bases lay in between. Germline-derived CDR1 and CDR2 are MDHEN and SYDVKM.

On this clone: The sample carries other DNA sequences with the same CDR3. The chain is built from TRBV18 and TRBJ1-1, with TRBD1 matching 7 bases. The CDR3 extends over 14 amino acids. V shed 4 bases, J shed 3 bases, and the junction held 5 bases outside the gene matches. CDR1 is KGHSH, CDR2 LQKENI, per germline. The CDR3 bases are TGTGCCAGCTCACAGGGGGCCGGGGACACTGAAGCTTTCTTT. Protein product: CASSQGAGDTEAFF.

This chain uses TRBV11-2 with TRBJ1-5; 7 bases agree with TRBD1. Germline trimming cut 5 bases from V and 1 base from J; bases unmatched to any gene: 2. This CDR3 region has 14 residues. Germline V gene data show CDR1 as SGHAT and CDR2 as FQNNGV. CDR3 amino acids: CASSPGGSNQPQHF. The CDR3 DNA is TGTGCCAGCAGCCCAGGGGGAAGCAATCAGCCCCAGCATTTT.